Below are 5 T cell receptor beta chains sequenced from a single sample in a study of cytomegalovirus exposure and HLA in healthy donors. PCR was performed using 60 Vbeta and 13 Jbeta primers. Measured with immunoSEQ multiplex PCR; TCRdb has only the in-frame clones, and not every one. The repertoire includes roughly 180,000 clones, approximately 85% of them detected once, and 4% to 6% sits in the top ten. The source material was PBMCs. Receptors were obtained from a girl between 5 and 17 years old in good health and CMV-seropositive.

V is TRBV6-5 and J is TRBJ1-1; no clear D gene. This CDR3 region has 14 residues. V lost 5 bases and J 11 bases, leaving 21 bases between the germline ends. From germline, CDR1 is MNHEY and CDR2 SVGAGI. The CDR3, as DNA: TGTGCCAGCAGTCCATCGTCGGAGGGCCGTGGGGCTTTCTTT. As protein: CASSPSSEGRGAFF.

The J gene is TRBJ2-3, the V gene TRBV7-9; D gene ambiguous. Per the germline V gene, CDR1 is SEHNR and CDR2 is FQNEAQ (reference sequence). The length of the CDR3 is 18 residues. Trimming took 3 bases from V and 3 from J, leaving 22 bases between them. CDR3 loop: CASSFDSVMGLETDTQYF. DNA for the CDR3: TGTGCCAGCAGCTTTGATAGTGTTATGGGCCTCGAAACAGATACGCAGTATTTT. Based on the CDR3 plus reference TRBV7-9 and TRBJ2-3, the full variable domain is DTGVSQNPRHKITKRGQNVTFRCDPISEHNRLYWYRQTLGQGPEFLTYFQNEAQLEKSRLLSDRFSAERPKGSFSTLEIQRTEQGDSAMYLCASSFDSVMGLETDTQYFGPGTRLTVL.

This clone appeared once. This sequence joins TRBV2 and TRBJ2-5; tentative D call: TRBD2 (7 bases). CDR1 is SNHLY and CDR2 is FYNNEI in the germline V gene. The CDR3 length is 14 residues. V gave up 6 bases and J gave up 0 bases, with 11 bases separating them. CDR3 nucleotide sequence: TGTGCCAGCAGGGCGGGGGCTTACCAAGAGACCCAGTACTTC. This translates into CASRAGAYQETQYF. The full variable domain, with the rest looked up from reference TRBV2 and TRBJ2-5, is EPEVTQTPSHQVTQMGQEVILRCVPISNHLYFYWYRQILGQKVEFLVSFYNNEISEKSEIFDDQFSVERPDGSNFTLKIRSTKLEDSAMYFCASRAGAYQETQYFGPGTRLLVL.

This rearrangement joins TRBV2 to TRBJ2-7; TRBD1 agrees at 7 bases. The J segment lost 1 base and the V segment lost 9 bases, leaving 9 bases of the junction unmatched. Germline CDR1 and CDR2: SNHLY and FYNNEI. The CDR3 has 14 residues. CDR3 protein: CASRDRLKSYEQYF. Here the CDR3 DNA reads TGTGCCAGTCGGGACAGACTAAAATCCTACGAGCAGTACTTC. The variable domain in full, with the rest retrieved from reference TRBV2 and TRBJ2-7, is EPEVTQTPSHQVTQMGQEVILRCVPISNHLYFYWYRQILGQKVEFLVSFYNNEISEKSEIFDDQFSVERPDGSNFTLKIRSTKLEDSAMYFCASRDRLKSYEQYFGPGTRLTVT.

This chain connects TRBV13 to TRBJ1-1; perhaps TRBD1 as D (5 bases). The CDR3 extends over 12 amino acids. V lost 2 bases and J lost 6, with 7 bases in between. Germline assignment: CDR1 PRHDT and CDR2 FYEKMQ (reference sequence). Written as DNA, the CDR3 is TGTGCCAGCAGCTTATGGGGGGCTGAAGCTTTCTTT. This gives the protein CASSLWGAEAFF.